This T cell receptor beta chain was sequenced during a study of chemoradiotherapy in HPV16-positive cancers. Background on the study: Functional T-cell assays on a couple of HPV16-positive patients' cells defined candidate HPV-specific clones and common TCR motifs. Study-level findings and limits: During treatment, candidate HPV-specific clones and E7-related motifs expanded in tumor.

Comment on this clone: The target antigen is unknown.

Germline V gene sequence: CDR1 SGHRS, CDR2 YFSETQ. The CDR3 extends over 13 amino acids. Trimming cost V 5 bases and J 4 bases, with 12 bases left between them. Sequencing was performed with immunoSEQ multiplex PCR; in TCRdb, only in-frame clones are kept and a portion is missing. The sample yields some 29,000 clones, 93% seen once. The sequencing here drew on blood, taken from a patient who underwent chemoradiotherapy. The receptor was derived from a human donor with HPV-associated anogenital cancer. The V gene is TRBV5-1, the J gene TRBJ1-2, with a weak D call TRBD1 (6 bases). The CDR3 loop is CASSPGTTYGYTF. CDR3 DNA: TGCGCCAGCAGTCCCGGGACAACCTATGGCTACACCTTC.